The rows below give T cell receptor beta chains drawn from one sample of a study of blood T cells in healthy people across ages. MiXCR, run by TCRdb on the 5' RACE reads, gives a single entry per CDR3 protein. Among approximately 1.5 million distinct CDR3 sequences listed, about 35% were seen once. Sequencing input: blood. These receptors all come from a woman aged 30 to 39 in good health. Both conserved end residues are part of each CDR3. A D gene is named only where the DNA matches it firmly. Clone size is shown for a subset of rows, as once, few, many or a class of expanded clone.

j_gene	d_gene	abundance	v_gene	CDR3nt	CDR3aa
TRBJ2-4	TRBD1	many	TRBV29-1	TGCAGCGGATCACAGGGGGCGCTGGACATTCAGTACTTC	CSGSQGALDIQYF
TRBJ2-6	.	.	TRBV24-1	TGTGCCACCAGTGGAGGTCTGGGGGCAAGTGGGGCCAACGTCCTGACTTTC	CATSGGLGASGANVLTF
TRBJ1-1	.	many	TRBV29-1	TGCAGTGGCGGCACAGCCGAAGCTTTCTTT	CSGGTAEAFF
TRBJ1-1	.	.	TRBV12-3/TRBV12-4	TGTGCCAGCAACCCCGTGGCAGGGGTGAGGGACACTGAAGCTTTCTTT	CASNPVAGVRDTEAFF
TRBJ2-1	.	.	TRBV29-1	TGCAGCGTTGAAGCTCTCGCGGGGGCCAATGAAGGGCAGTTCTTC	CSVEALAGANEGQFF
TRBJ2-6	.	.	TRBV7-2	TGTGCCAGCAGCTTAGGTCTGGGACCTGGGGCCAACGTCCTGACTTTC	CASSLGLGPGANVLTF
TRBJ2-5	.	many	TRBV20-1	TGCAGTGCGTGGAAGTTCTTAGAGTCCCAGTACTTC	CSAWKFLESQYF
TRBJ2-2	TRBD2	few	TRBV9	TGTGCCAGCAGCCGCCTAGCGGACTCGAACACCGGGGAGCTGTTTTTT	CASSRLADSNTGELFF
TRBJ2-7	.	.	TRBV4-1	TGCGCCAGCAGCCAGGGAACCGGGCCCTTCTACGAGCAGTACTTC	CASSQGTGPFYEQYF
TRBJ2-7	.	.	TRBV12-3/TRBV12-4	TGTGCCAGCAGTTTCTCCAGGACCAACGGGCAGTACTTC	CASSFSRTNGQYF
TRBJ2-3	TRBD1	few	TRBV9	TGTGCCAGCAGCGTAGGGGACAGGGGGCTCCTTCGTACGCAGTATTTT	CASSVGDRGLLRTQYF
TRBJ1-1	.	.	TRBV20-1	TGCAGTGCTAGCGCCTTTGGGCTGACGACAACGAACACTGAAGCTTTCTTT	CSASAFGLTTTNTEAFF
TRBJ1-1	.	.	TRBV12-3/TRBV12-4	TGTGCCAGCAGTCAATCCCCGGGACATCTTAACACTGAAGCTTTCTTT	CASSQSPGHLNTEAFF
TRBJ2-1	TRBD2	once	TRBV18	TGTGCCAGCTCACCACAAGGACTAGAGAACAATGAGCAGTTCTTC	CASSPQGLENNEQFF
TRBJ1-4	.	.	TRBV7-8	TGTGCCAGCAGCTTAGGCCCAACAGGGAGGTGGCAAAGGGATGAAAAACTGTTTTTT	CASSLGPTGRWQRDEKLFF
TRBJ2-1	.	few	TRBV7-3	TGTGCCAGCAGCTCGGGTAAAGACAATGAGCAGTTCTTC	CASSSGKDNEQFF
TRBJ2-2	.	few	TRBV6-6	TGTGCCAGCAGTCCCGAGGTTACGGGGGAGCTGTTTTTT	CASSPEVTGELFF
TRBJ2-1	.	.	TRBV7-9	TGTGCCAGCAGCTTCCCGGGGGCGGATGAGCAGTTCTTC	CASSFPGADEQFF
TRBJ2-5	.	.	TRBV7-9	TGTGCCAGCAGCTTACCGCCCCCTGGGAGTGACCTGACCCAGTACTTC	CASSLPPPGSDLTQYF
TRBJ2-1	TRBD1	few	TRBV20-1	TGCAGTGCTAGAGGACAGGGGGCAAAGGAGTACAATGAGCAGTTCTTC	CSARGQGAKEYNEQFF
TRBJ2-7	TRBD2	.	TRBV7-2	TGTGCCAGCAGCTTAAACTGGGAGGGAGGCTACGAGCAGTACTTC	CASSLNWEGGYEQYF
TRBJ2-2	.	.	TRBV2	TGTGCCAGCAGTGGGGACGGATCGAACACCGGGGAGCTGTTTTTT	CASSGDGSNTGELFF
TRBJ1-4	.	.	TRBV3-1	TGTGCCAGCAGCCAAGTTTGGGAAACTAATGAAAAACTGTTTTTT	CASSQVWETNEKLFF
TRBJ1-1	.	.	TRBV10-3	TGTGCCATCAGTGAGGGACAGAAAAACACTGAAGCTTTCTTT	CAISEGQKNTEAFF
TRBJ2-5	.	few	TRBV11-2	TGTGCCAGCAGCTTACTTATAGGAGAGACCCAGTACTTC	CASSLLIGETQYF
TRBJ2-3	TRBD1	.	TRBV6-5	TGTGCCAGCAAGGGGGCAGGGAGCCGAGATACGCAGTATTTT	CASKGAGSRDTQYF
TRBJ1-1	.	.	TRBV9	TGTGCCAGCAGCGTGACAGCGATGAACACTGAAGCTTTCTTT	CASSVTAMNTEAFF
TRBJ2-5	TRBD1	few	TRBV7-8	TGTGCCAGCAGCAAGTACCCCGGGACAGGACTGGAGACCCAGTACTTC	CASSKYPGTGLETQYF
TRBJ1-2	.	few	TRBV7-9	TGTGCCAGCAGCTTACAAAGTGGCGGTAACTATGGCTACACCTTC	CASSLQSGGNYGYTF
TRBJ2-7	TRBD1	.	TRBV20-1	TGCAGTGCTGGTCAGGGGGTCCTCTCCTACGAGCAGTACTTC	CSAGQGVLSYEQYF
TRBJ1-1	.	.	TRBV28	TGTGCCAGTTTTCAGGTTACTGAAGCTTTCTTT	CASFQVTEAFF
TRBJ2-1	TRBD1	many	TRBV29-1	TGCAGCGTGATTGACAGGGACTCCTACAATGAGCAGTTCTTC	CSVIDRDSYNEQFF
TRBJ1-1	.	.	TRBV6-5	TGTGCCAGCAGCCTAGTACGGTTCGCAGCTGAAGCTTTCTTT	CASSLVRFAAEAFF
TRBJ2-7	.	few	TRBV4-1	TGCGCCAGCAGCCAGGAGGAGGGGACACAGGGCTACGAGCAGTACTTC	CASSQEEGTQGYEQYF
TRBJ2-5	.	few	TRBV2	TGTGCCAGCAGTGAAGCCAAGACAGCGTACCAAGAGACCCAGTACTTC	CASSEAKTAYQETQYF
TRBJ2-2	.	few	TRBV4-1	TGCGCCAGCAGCCCCTCCCCGACAGTGAACACCGGGGAGCTGTTTTTT	CASSPSPTVNTGELFF
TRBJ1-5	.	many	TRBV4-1	TGCGCCAGCAGCCAATACCGGGGAATGGATCAGCCCCAGCATTTT	CASSQYRGMDQPQHF
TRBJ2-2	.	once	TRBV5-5	TGTGCCAGCAGCTTGTCCAGGGTTAACACCGGGGAGCTGTTTTTT	CASSLSRVNTGELFF
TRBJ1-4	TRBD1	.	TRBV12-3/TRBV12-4	TGTGCCAGCCAGGGACAGGGTACTGAAAAACTGTTTTTT	CASQGQGTEKLFF
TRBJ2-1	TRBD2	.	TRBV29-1	TGCAGCGTTGAAGAGAGCGGGGGGGCCTTCAATGAGCAGTTCTTC	CSVEESGGAFNEQFF
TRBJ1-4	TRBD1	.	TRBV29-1	TGCAGTGCCAGGACAGGGGGATTTGAAAAACCGTTTTTT	CSARTGGFEKPFF
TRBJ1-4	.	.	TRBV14	TGTGCCAGCAGCCCGGCGGGAGGAAAACTGTTTTTT	CASSPAGGKLFF
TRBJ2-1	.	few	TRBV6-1	TGTGCCAGCAGCGGACGAACTTCGCAGAGGCGGTTCTTC	CASSGRTSQRRFF
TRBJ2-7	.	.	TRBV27	TGTGCCAGCAGCCCGGACACCCACTCCTACGAGCAGTACTTC	CASSPDTHSYEQYF
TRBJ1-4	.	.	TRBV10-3	TGTGCCATCAGTGAGTCCGGGGGGAATAATGAAAAACTGTTTTTT	CAISESGGNNEKLFF
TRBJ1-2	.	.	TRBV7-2	TGTGCCAGCAGCTTATTCGGGTCCTATGGCTACACCTTC	CASSLFGSYGYTF
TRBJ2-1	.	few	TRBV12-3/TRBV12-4	TGTGCCAGCAGTTTAAGGGGCGACGGCAATGAGCAGTTCTTC	CASSLRGDGNEQFF
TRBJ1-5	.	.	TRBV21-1	TGTGCCAGTGTCCAGTCCAATCAGCCCCAGCATTTT	CASVQSNQPQHF
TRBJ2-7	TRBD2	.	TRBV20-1	TGCAGTGCTAGAGATAGTCTAGCGGGAAGAGGGTACGAGCAGTACTTC	CSARDSLAGRGYEQYF
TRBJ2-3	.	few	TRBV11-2	TGTGCCAGCACCCGAGTTGTGGGGGAAGGAGGAGATACGCAGTATTTT	CASTRVVGEGGDTQYF
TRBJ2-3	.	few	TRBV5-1	TGCGCCAGCAGCTTGTGGGAAACAGATACGCAGTATTTT	CASSLWETDTQYF